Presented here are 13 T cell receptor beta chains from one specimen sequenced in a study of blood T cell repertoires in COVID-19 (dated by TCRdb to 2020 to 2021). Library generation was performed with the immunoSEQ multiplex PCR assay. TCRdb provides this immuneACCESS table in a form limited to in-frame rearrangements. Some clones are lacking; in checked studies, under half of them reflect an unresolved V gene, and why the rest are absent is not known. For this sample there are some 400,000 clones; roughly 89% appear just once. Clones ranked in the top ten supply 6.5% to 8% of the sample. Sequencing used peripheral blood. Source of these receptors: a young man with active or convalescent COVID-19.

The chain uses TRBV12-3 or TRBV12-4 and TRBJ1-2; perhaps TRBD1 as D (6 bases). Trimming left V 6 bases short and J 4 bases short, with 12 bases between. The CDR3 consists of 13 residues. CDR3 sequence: CASRTTGVYGYTF. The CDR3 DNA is TGTGCCAGCAGGACGACAGGCGTCTATGGCTACACCTTC.

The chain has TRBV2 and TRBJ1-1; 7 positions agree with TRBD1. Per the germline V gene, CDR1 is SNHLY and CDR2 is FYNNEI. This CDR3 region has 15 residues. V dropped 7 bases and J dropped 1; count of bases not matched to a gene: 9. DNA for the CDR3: TGTGCCAGCATCCGGGACAGTCAAAAGAACACTGAAGCTTTCTTT. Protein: CASIRDSQKNTEAFF. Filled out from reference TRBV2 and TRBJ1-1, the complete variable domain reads EPEVTQTPSHQVTQMGQEVILRCVPISNHLYFYWYRQILGQKVEFLVSFYNNEISEKSEIFDDQFSVERPDGSNFTLKIRSTKLEDSAMYFCASIRDSQKNTEAFFGQGTRLTVV.

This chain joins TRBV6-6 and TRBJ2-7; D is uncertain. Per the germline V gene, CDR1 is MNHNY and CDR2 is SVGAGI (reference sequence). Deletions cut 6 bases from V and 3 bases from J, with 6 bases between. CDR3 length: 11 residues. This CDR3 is CASSLYYEQYF. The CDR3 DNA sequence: TGTGCCAGCAGCTTATACTACGAGCAGTACTTC.

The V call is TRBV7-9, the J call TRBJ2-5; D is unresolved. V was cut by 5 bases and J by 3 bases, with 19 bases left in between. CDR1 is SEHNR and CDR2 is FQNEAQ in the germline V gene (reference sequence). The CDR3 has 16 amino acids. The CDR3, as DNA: TGTGCCAGCAGCCCCGTGGGCGTAAACCGAGAAGAGACCCAGTACTTC. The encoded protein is CASSPVGVNREETQYF.

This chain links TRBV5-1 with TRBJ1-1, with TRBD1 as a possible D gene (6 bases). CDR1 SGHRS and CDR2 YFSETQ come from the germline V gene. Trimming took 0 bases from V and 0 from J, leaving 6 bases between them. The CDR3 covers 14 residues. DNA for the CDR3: TGCGCCAGCAGCTTGGGGACAGTGAACACTGAAGCTTTCTTT. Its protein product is CASSLGTVNTEAFF.

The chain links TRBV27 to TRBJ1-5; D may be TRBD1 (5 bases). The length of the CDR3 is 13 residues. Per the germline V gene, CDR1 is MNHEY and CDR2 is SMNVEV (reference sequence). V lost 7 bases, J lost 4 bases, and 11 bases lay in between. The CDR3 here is CASTDSINQPQHF. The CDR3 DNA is TGTGCCAGCACAGACAGCATTAATCAGCCCCAGCATTTT.

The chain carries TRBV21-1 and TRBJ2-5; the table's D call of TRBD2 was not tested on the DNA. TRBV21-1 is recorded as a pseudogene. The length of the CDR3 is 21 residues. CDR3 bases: TGTGCCAGCAGCAAAGACGCCGGGACCGCCCTACTAGCGGGAGAACAAGAGACCCAGTACTTC. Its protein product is CASSKDAGTALLAGEQETQYF.

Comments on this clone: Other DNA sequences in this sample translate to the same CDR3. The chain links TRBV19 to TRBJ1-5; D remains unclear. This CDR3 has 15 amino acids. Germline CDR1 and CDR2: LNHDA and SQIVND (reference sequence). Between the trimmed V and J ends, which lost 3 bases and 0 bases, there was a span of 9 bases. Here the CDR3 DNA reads TGTGCCAGTAGTATTACAGAGTATAGCAATCAGCCCCAGCATTTT. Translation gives CASSITEYSNQPQHF.

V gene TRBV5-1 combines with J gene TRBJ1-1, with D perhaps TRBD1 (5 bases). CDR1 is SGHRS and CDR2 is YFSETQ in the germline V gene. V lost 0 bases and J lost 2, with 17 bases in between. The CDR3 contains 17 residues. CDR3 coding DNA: TGCGCCAGCAGCTTGGCCTCCTCCACAGGACTAAACACTGAAGCTTTCTTT. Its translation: CASSLASSTGLNTEAFF. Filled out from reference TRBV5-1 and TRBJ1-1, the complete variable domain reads KAGVTQTPRYLIKTRGQQVTLSCSPISGHRSVSWYQQTPGQGLQFLFEYFSETQRNKGNFPGRFSGRQFSNSRSEMNVSTLELGDSALYLCASSLASSTGLNTEAFFGQGTRLTVV.

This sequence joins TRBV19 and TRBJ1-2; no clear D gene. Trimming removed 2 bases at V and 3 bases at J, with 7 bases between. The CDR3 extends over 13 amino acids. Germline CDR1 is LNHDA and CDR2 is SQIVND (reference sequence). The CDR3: CASSIYQDYGYTF. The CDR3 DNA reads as TGTGCCAGTAGTATATATCAGGACTATGGCTACACCTTC.

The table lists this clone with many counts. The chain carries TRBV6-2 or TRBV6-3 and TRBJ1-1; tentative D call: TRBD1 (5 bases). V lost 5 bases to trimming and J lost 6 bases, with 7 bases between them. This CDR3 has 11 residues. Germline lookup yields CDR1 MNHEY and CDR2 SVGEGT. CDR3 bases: TGTGCCAGCAGTCAAGGGGCTGAAGCTTTCTTT. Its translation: CASSQGAEAFF.

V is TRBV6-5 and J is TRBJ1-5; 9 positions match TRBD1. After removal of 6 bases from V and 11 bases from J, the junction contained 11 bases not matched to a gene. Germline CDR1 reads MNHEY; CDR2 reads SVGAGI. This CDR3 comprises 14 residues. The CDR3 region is CASRTGGTQKAQHF. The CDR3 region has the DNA TGTGCCAGCAGGACAGGGGGGACCCAGAAAGCCCAGCATTTT.

CDR3 loop: CASSRQYGNTIYF. The DNA for the CDR3 is TGTGCCAGCAGCCGACAGTACGGAAACACCATATATTTT. V usage is TRBV11-2 and J usage is TRBJ1-3, with a tentative D call TRBD1 (5 bases). Per germline, CDR1 SGHAT and CDR2 FQNNGV. The CDR3 has 13 amino acids. V gave up 5 bases and J gave up 4 bases, with 9 bases separating them.